This T cell receptor (beta chain) was retrieved from a study of blood T cell repertoires in COVID-19. The CDR3 extends over 14 amino acids. With 4 bases clipped from V and 8 bases from J, the junction kept 7 bases outside the gene matches. Germline values: CDR1 SGHRS, CDR2 YFSETQ. Produced via immunoSEQ multiplex PCR; TCRdb's table is partial and in-frame only. The sample yields over 45,000 clones, around four fifths seen once. The chain links TRBV5-1 to TRBJ2-1; 9 bases align to TRBD1. This sequence originates from a man aged 40-49 years with acute or convalescent COVID-19. The sample taken for sequencing was peripheral blood. The CDR3 bases are TGCGCCAGCAGCCCTGACAGGGGGATCGATGAGCAGTTCTTC. This codes for CASSPDRGIDEQFF.